This note documents a single T cell receptor beta chain sequence. This sample was taken from a study of blood T cell repertoires in COVID-19. Germline trimming cut 2 bases from V and 3 bases from J; bases unmatched to any gene: 3. CDR1 is SEHNR, CDR2 FQNEAQ, per germline (reference sequence). This CDR3 contains 16 residues. Repertoires were generated with immunoSEQ multiplex PCR, while TCRdb's copy carries only in-frame clones and drops some. The table includes over 25,000 clones, almost 85% detected once. The genes are TRBV7-9 and TRBJ1-3; TRBD1 aligns across 11 bases. Material for sequencing was peripheral blood. The source of this sequence is a man older than 75 with active COVID-19. CDR3 sequence: CASSLTGQGGGNTIYF. The CDR3 DNA reads TGTGCCAGCAGCTTAACGGGACAGGGGGGTGGAAACACCATATATTTT.